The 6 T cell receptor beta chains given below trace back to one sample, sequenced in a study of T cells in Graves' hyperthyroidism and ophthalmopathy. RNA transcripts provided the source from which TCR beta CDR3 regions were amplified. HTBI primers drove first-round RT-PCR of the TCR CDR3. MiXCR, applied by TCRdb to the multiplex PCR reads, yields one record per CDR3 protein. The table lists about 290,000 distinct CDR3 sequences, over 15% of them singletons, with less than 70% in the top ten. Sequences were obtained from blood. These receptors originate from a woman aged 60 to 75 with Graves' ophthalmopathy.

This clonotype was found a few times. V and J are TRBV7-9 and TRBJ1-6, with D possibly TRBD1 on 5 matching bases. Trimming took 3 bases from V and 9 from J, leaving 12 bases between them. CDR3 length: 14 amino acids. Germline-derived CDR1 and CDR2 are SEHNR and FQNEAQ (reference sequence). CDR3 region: CASSFTLRGSPLHF. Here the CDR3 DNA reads TGTGCCAGCAGCTTTACCCTGAGGGGTTCACCCCTCCACTTT.

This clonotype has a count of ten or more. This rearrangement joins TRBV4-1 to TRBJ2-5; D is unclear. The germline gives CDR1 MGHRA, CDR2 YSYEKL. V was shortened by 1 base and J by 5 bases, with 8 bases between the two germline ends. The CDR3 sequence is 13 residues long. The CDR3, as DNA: TGCGCCAGCAGCCAAGGTCCGGCGGAGACCCAGTACTTC. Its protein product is CASSQGPAETQYF.

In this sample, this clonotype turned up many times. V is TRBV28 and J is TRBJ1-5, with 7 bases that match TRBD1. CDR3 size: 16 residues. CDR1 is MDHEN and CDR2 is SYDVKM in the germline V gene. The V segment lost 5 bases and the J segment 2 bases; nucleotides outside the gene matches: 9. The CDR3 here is CASSRTRQGGNQPQHF. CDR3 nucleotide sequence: TGTGCCAGCAGTCGGACCAGACAGGGCGGCAATCAGCCCCAGCATTTT.

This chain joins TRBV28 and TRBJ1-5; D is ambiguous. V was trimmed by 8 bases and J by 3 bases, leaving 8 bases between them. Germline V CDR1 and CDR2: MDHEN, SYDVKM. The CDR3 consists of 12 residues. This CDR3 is CASRLINQPQHF. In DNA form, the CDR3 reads TGTGCCAGCCGACTAATCAATCAGCCCCAGCATTTT.

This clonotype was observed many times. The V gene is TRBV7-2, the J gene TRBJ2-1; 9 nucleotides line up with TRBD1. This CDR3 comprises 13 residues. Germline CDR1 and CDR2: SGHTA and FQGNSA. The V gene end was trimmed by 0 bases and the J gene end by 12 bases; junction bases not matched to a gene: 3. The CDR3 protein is CASSLARTGVQFF. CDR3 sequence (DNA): TGTGCCAGCAGCTTAGCTAGGACAGGGGTGCAGTTCTTC.

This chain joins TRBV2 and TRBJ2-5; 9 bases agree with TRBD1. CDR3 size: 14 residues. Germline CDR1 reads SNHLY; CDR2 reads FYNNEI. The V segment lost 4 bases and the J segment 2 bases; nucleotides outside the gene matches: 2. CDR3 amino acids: CASSGDRGQETQYF. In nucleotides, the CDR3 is TGTGCCAGCAGTGGTGACAGGGGGCAAGAGACCCAGTACTTC. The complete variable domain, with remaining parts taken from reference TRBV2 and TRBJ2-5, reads EPEVTQTPSHQVTQMGQEVILRCVPISNHLYFYWYRQILGQKVEFLVSFYNNEISEKSEIFDDQFSVERPDGSNFTLKIRSTKLEDSAMYFCASSGDRGQETQYFGPGTRLLVL.